This T cell receptor (beta chain) was recorded in a study of STAT5B mutations in CD4+ large granular lymphocyte leukemia. This CDR3 is built from 13 residues. The germline V gene has CDR1 LNHNV and CDR2 YYDKDF (reference sequence). J was trimmed by 8 bases and V by 5 bases; bases with no gene match: 8. Repertoires were generated with immunoSEQ multiplex PCR, while TCRdb's copy carries only in-frame clones and drops some. The repertoire holds 30,000 to 40,000 clones, 70% to 90% seen once, with 3% to 4% in the top ten. Study-level points and caveats: 8/27 top patient clones versus 2/35 control clones were TRBV06-family. CD4-sorted patient repertoires seemed more clonal than healthy CD4+ repertoires.

The count of this clone is one. The antigen remains undetermined. J is TRBJ1-2 and V is TRBV15; 7 positions match TRBD1. Sequencing input: CD4+ T cells from blood buffy coats. The clonotype originates from a human donor in good health. The CDR3 spells CATSALTGKGYTF. CDR3 nucleotides: TGTGCCACCAGCGCGCTGACAGGGAAAGGCTACACCTTC.